A single sample gave rise to the 10 T cell receptor beta chains below, sequenced in a study of cytomegalovirus exposure and HLA in healthy donors (dated by TCRdb to about 2017). The library relied on the immunoSEQ multiplex PCR assay. The multiplex PCR relied on a mix of 60 forward primers for TCR Vbeta segments and 13 reverse primers for TCR Jbeta segments. Not all clones reach the TCRdb copy of this immuneACCESS table, which keeps in-frame sequences only. Checked studies attribute under half of the gap to unresolved V genes and leave the rest unexplained. The sample table holds 80,000 to 130,000 clones, of which 79% were seen once. Roughly 4% of the sample belongs to the ten largest clones. Sequencing was performed on PBMCs. These receptors all stem from a female donor in good health and CMV-seropositive.

The rearrangement joins TRBV7-2 to TRBJ2-3; D remains ambiguous. The CDR3 totals 13 residues. Germline CDR1 reads SGHTA; CDR2 reads FQGNSA. Trimming stripped 4 bases from V and 0 bases from J, with 5 bases between. The CDR3 spells CASSSTSTDTQYF. Written as DNA, the CDR3 is TGTGCCAGCAGCTCTACTAGCACAGATACGCAGTATTTT.

V is TRBV5-6 and J is TRBJ2-7; 8 bases line up with TRBD1. Unmatched junction bases numbered 14, after V lost 4 bases and J lost 5 bases. Per the germline V gene, CDR1 is SGHDT and CDR2 is YYEEEE. The CDR3 has 16 residues. CDR3 amino acids: CASSPGPARGLNEQYF. The CDR3 DNA sequence: TGTGCCAGCAGCCCCGGGCCGGCCAGGGGGCTCAACGAGCAGTACTTC.

The chain carries TRBV7-2 and TRBJ1-5; 8 nucleotides align to TRBD1. J was trimmed by 5 bases and V by 5 bases; bases with no gene match: 5. The CDR3 covers 14 residues. Germline V CDR1 and CDR2: SGHTA, FQGNSA. The CDR3 protein is CASSPGRGHQPQHF. CDR3 in DNA: TGTGCCAGCAGCCCGGGCAGGGGGCATCAGCCCCAGCATTTT.

The gene calls are TRBV5-1 and TRBJ2-1; D not certain. Deletions cut 0 bases from V and 7 bases from J, with 8 bases between. This CDR3 is 13 amino acids long. Germline V gene lookup returns CDR1 SGHRS and CDR2 YFSETQ. The CDR3 DNA sequence: TGCGCCAGCAGCTTGGATTTTTCAAATGAGCAGTTCTTC. It codes for CASSLDFSNEQFF.

This clone was picked up a small number of times. This rearrangement joins TRBV6-5 to TRBJ1-5, with D possibly being TRBD1 (6 bases). The V end was cut by 5 bases, the J end by 3 bases, with 11 bases between. Germline values: CDR1 MNHEY, CDR2 SVGAGI. The length of the CDR3 is 14 residues. The CDR3 sequence: CASSADSNNQPQHF. Written as DNA, the CDR3 is TGTGCCAGCAGTGCGGACAGTAACAATCAGCCCCAGCATTTT.

A few counts support this clone. This sequence joins TRBV13 and TRBJ2-1; D not certain. This CDR3 spans 12 amino acids. Trimming pared 2 bases from V and 8 bases from J, leaving 7 bases between. Germline CDR1 PRHDT, CDR2 FYEKMQ (reference sequence). This CDR3 is CASSLRSDEQFF. As DNA, the CDR3 is TGTGCCAGCAGCTTACGGAGCGATGAGCAGTTCTTC.

V gene TRBV5-8 combines with J gene TRBJ2-2; D ambiguous. V lost 1 base, J lost 2 bases, and 12 bases lay in between. The germline V gene has CDR1 SGHTS and CDR2 YDEGEE. There are 16 residues in the CDR3. CDR3 coding DNA: TGTGCCAGCAGCTTGTGGGCAGGAACCAACACCGGGGAGCTGTTTTTT. Residues: CASSLWAGTNTGELFF. The entire variable domain, with the rest obtained from reference TRBV5-8 and TRBJ2-2, is as follows: EAGVTQSPTHLIKTRGQQATLRCSPISGHTSVYWYQQALGLGLQFLLWYDEGEERNRGNFPPRFSGRQFPNYSSELNVNALELEDSALYLCASSLWAGTNTGELFFGEGSRLTVL.

The V and J genes are TRBV6-5 and TRBJ2-1, with a tentative D call TRBD1 (7 bases). The V gene's germline CDR1 is MNHEY and CDR2 SVGAGI. Trimming left V 8 bases short and J 9 bases short, with 14 bases between. This CDR3 region has 12 residues. The CDR3 nucleotides are TGTGCCAGCGGACAGGCCGGGGGTGAGCAGTTCTTC. It specifies CASGQAGGEQFF.

The chain employs TRBV19 and TRBJ2-1; perhaps TRBD2 as D (6 bases). The CDR3 spans 15 residues. With 9 bases removed from V and 2 bases from J, the gap between germline ends came to 17 bases. The germline CDR1 and CDR2 sequences are LNHDA and SQIVND (reference sequence). This chain's CDR3 is CASNRDGSPYNEQFF. CDR3 sequence (DNA): TGTGCCAGCAACCGGGACGGGAGTCCCTACAATGAGCAGTTCTTC.

A single count supports this clone. V usage is TRBV7-9 and J usage is TRBJ2-2; D possibly corresponds to TRBD1 (6 bases). Germline V gives CDR1 SEHNR, CDR2 FQNEAQ (reference sequence). V was trimmed by 5 bases and J by 3 bases, leaving 13 bases between them. This CDR3 region has 15 residues. CDR3 bases: TGTGCCAGCAGCCCCATCGGACAGTACACCGGGGAGCTGTTTTTT. It encodes CASSPIGQYTGELFF.